Below, one T cell receptor beta chain is given with its context. Molecular-barcoded quantitative 5'-RACE produced these TCR beta libraries. MiXCR, run by TCRdb on the 5' RACE reads, gives a single entry per CDR3 protein. This table holds more than 250,000 distinct CDR3 sequences, approximately 10% found once. These data belong to a study of CD8 T cells in ankylosing spondylitis. The sample taken for sequencing was blood, either unsorted or a sorted T cell fraction (not recorded which). The TCR originated in a female donor with ankylosing spondylitis or in good health (not recorded which).

This chain's CDR3 is CASQVEGIGYNEQFF. Written as DNA, the CDR3 is TGTGCCTCCCAGGTAGAGGGAATAGGGTACAATGAGCAGTTCTTC. The gene calls are TRBV7-2 and TRBJ2-1; tentatively, D is TRBD2 (5 bases). The CDR3 has 15 amino acids. V dropped 11 bases and J dropped 4 bases, with 21 bases sitting between them. Germline CDR1 and CDR2: SGHTA and FQGNSA.